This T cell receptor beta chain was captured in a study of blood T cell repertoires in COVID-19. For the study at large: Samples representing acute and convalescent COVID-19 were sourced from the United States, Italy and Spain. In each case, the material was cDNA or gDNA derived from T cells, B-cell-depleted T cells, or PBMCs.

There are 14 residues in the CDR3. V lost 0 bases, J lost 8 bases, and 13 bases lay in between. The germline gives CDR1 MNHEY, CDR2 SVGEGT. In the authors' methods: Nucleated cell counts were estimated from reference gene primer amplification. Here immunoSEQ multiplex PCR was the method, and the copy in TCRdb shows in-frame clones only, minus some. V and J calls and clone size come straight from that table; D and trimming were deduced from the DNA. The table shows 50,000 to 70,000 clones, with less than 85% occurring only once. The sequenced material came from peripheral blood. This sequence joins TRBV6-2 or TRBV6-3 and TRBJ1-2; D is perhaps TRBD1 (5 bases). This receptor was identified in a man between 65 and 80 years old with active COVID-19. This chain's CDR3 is CASSYSSRGGGYTF. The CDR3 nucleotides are TGTGCCAGCAGTTACTCAAGCCGCGGGGGGGGCTACACCTTC.